This T cell receptor (beta chain) was documented in a study of blood T cell repertoires in COVID-19. TCRdb's table, derived via immunoSEQ multiplex PCR, lists solely in-frame clones and lacks some. The top ten hold 4.8% of the sample, which has about 200,000 clones, roughly 80% seen once. Trimming left V 5 bases short and J 8 bases short, with 13 bases between. The CDR3 length is 13 residues. The germline V gene has CDR1 MDHEN and CDR2 SYDVKM. The chain couples TRBV28 to TRBJ2-1, with D unresolved. The sequenced sample consisted of PBMCs or T cells enriched from blood (not recorded which). The receptor's source is a woman aged 50 to 60 who had been exposed to COVID-19. The CDR3 reads CASSSPRRDEQFF. In DNA, the CDR3 is TGTGCCAGCAGTAGCCCGCGGAGAGATGAGCAGTTCTTC.